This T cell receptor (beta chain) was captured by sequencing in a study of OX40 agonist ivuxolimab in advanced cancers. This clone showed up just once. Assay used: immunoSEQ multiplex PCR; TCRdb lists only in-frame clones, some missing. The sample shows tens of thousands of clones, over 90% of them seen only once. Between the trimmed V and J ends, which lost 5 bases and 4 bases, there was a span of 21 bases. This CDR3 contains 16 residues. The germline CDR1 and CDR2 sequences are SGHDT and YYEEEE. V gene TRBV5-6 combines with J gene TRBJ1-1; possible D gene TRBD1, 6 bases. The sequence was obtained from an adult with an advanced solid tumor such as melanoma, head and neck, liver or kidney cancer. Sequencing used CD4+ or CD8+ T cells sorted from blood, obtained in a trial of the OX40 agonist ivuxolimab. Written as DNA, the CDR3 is TGTGCCAGCAGAACTCTGACAAGGGGGGATTTCACTGAAGCTTTCTTT. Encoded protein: CASRTLTRGDFTEAFF.